This paragraph covers one T cell receptor (beta chain) sequence. Its antigen remains unknown. The data derive from a study of beta chain features in type 1 diabetes. Across the study: All samples together contributed 95 million to 110 million sorted cells for examination. Broader study findings: Sequencing from cDNA could over-represent high-TCR-expressing cells. Insertions at VDJ junctions were less frequent in type 1 diabetes patients. These patients also deleted more nucleotides at the same junctions. Patients with Type 1 diabetes showed moderately but significantly shorter TCRB CDR3s in all four CD4+ subsets.

Expressed TCRB transcripts were sequenced after all isolated RNA was converted to cDNA. Sequencing was performed with immunoSEQ multiplex PCR; in TCRdb, only in-frame clones are kept and a portion is missing. The table lists some 350,000 clones, around 9.6% of them singletons, with about 0.6% in the top ten. This CDR3 has 12 residues. The V gene lost 4 bases and the J gene lost 5 bases, with 7 bases spanning the gap. Germline CDR1 and CDR2: SGHNT and YYREEE (reference sequence). Via the markers CD45RO/CCR7/CD25/CD127/CD95/CD27, stem cell-like memory, regulatory, central memory and naive CD4+ cells were sorted.

This receptor was identified in a man younger than 45 with type 1 diabetes. V usage is TRBV5-4 and J usage is TRBJ2-1; D remains unclear. The sample taken for sequencing was central memory CD4+ T cells from blood. CDR3 DNA: TGTGCCAGCAGCCAGTGGGACAATGAGCAGTTCTTC. It yields the protein CASSQWDNEQFF.